The 2 T cell receptor beta chains given below trace back to one sample, sequenced in a study of beta chain features in type 1 diabetes. Points from the study as a whole: Shortening that was moderate but significant affected the TCRB CDR3s of Type 1 diabetes patients in all four CD4+ subsets.

Their cognate antigens are unknown. Reverse transcription of all isolated RNA meant that expressed TCRB transcripts were sequenced. Sequencing was performed with immunoSEQ multiplex PCR; in TCRdb, only in-frame clones are kept and a portion is missing. In the table there are a few hundred thousand clones, approximately 15% of which are singletons. Sequencing was performed on naive CD4+ T cells from blood. The receptors were gathered from a man younger than 30 with type 1 diabetes.

This clone came up a few times. The rearrangement links TRBV25-1 to TRBJ2-5, with D possibly TRBD1 on 6 matching bases. The germline V gene encodes CDR1 MGHDK and CDR2 SYGVNS. The CDR3 contains 15 residues. V dropped 4 bases and J dropped 1 base, with 13 bases sitting between them. The CDR3 DNA reads TGTGCCAGCAGTGGTAAGGACAGACTCCAAGAGACCCAGTACTTC. It specifies CASSGKDRLQETQYF.

This sequence joins TRBV11-2 and TRBJ2-5; D is uncertain. The V gene lost 6 bases and the J gene lost 2 bases, with 13 bases spanning the gap. The CDR3 totals 14 residues. Germline-derived CDR1 and CDR2 are SGHAT and FQNNGV. CDR3: CASSSVALQETQYF. CDR3 coding DNA: TGTGCCAGCAGTTCCGTAGCTTTACAAGAGACCCAGTACTTC.